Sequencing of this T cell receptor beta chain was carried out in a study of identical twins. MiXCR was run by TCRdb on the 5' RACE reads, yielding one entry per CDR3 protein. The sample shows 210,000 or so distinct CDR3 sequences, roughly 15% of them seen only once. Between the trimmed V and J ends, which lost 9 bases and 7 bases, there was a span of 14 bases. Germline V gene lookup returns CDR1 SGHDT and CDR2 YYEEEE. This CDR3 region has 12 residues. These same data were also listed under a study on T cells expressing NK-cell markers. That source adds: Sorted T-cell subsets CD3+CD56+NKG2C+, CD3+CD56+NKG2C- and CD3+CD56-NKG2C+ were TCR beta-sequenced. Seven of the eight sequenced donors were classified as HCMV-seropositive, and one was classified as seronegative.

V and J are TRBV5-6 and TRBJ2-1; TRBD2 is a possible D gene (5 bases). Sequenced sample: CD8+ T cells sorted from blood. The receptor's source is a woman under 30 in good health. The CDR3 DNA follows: TGTGCCATGGGTGCGGGTCGAAATGAGCAGTTCTTC. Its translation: CAMGAGRNEQFF.